The T cell receptor (beta chain) under discussion was sequenced for a study of cytomegalovirus exposure and HLA in healthy donors. Study results and caveats: Later work found that TCR association rates differed between HLA loci; DRB1 had the most and HLA-C the fewest.

The PCR contained 60 Vbeta and 13 Jbeta primers. Profiled with immunoSEQ multiplex PCR; TCRdb holds only in-frame clones, not every one. The sample includes under 150,000 clones, around 75% of them seen just once. Healthy people donating bone marrow made up the donors. Worth noting for this clone: Its specificity is unknown.

V lost 6 bases to trimming and J lost 2 bases; unmatched junction nucleotides: 4. The germline gives CDR1 SNHLY, CDR2 FYNNEI. The CDR3 extends over 14 amino acids. The TCR originated in a woman aged 18 to 35 in good health and CMV-seronegative. The sequenced sample was PBMCs. The chain combines TRBV2 with TRBJ1-3; 7 positions agree with TRBD1. CDR3 coding DNA: TGTGCCAGCAGGGAAACAGGGGCTGGAAACACCATATATTTT. It is translated as CASRETGAGNTIYF.